This passage covers 18 T cell receptor beta chains from one sample sequenced in a study of blood T cell repertoires in COVID-19. Produced via immunoSEQ multiplex PCR; TCRdb's table is partial and in-frame only. Of about 160,000 clones listed, around 80% were seen once; the top ten hold about 20%. Sequenced input: peripheral blood. The receptors stem from an elderly woman with acute or convalescent COVID-19.

V is TRBV18 and J is TRBJ2-1; 10 bases are a match to TRBD2. The length of the CDR3 is 17 residues. Germline values: CDR1 KGHSH, CDR2 LQKENI. V was pared by 0 bases and J by 1 base, with 3 bases of the junction left unmatched. The CDR3 coding sequence is TGTGCCAGCTCACCACCCGAAGCGGGAGGGTCCTACAATGAGCAGTTCTTC. It is translated as CASSPPEAGGSYNEQFF.

CDR3: CATEYNRGYTEAFF. The CDR3 DNA sequence: TGTGCCACCGAATACAACAGGGGGTACACTGAAGCTTTCTTT. The V and J genes are TRBV5-4 and TRBJ1-1; the match to TRBD1 covers 8 bases. In germline, CDR1 is SGHNT, CDR2 YYREEE (reference sequence). The CDR3 is 14 residues long. Trimming at V came to 9 bases and at J to 3 bases, leaving 10 bases not matched to a gene. Drawing the rest from reference TRBV5-4 and TRBJ1-1, the complete variable domain is ETGVTQSPTHLIKTRGQQVTLRCSSQSGHNTVSWYQQALGQGPQFIFQYYREEENGRGNFPPRFSGLQFPNYSSELNVNALELDDSALYLCATEYNRGYTEAFFGQGTRLTVV.

The chain employs TRBV2 and TRBJ1-1; D possibly corresponds to TRBD1 (6 bases). Germline values: CDR1 SNHLY, CDR2 FYNNEI. V shed 6 bases and J shed 3 bases, with 14 bases lying between them. The CDR3 has 14 amino acids. CDR3 residues: CASSVQGLDTEAFF. CDR3 sequence (DNA): TGTGCCAGCAGCGTACAGGGTTTGGACACTGAAGCTTTCTTT.

V and J are TRBV29-1 and TRBJ2-3; 9 bases align to TRBD2. The CDR3 sequence is 15 residues long. Unmatched junction bases numbered 10, after V lost 4 bases and J lost 5 bases. The V gene's germline CDR1 is SQVTM and CDR2 ANQGSEA. The CDR3 DNA sequence: TGCAGCGTTGCCCAAGGGCGGGAGGGTGGAGATACGCAGTATTTT. Translating gives CSVAQGREGGDTQYF.

This clone occurred a few times. The chain uses TRBV2 and TRBJ1-5, with D possibly matching TRBD1 (6 bases). Per germline, CDR1 SNHLY and CDR2 FYNNEI. The CDR3 contains 13 residues. V was shortened by 6 bases and J by 4 bases, with 10 bases between the two germline ends. The CDR3 here is CASSATGNQPQHF. CDR3 coding DNA: TGTGCCAGCAGCGCCACAGGGAATCAGCCCCAGCATTTT. Full variable domain (outside the CDR3, taken from reference TRBV2 and TRBJ1-5): EPEVTQTPSHQVTQMGQEVILRCVPISNHLYFYWYRQILGQKVEFLVSFYNNEISEKSEIFDDQFSVERPDGSNFTLKIRSTKLEDSAMYFCASSATGNQPQHFGDGTRLSIL.

The chain joins TRBV29-1 to TRBJ2-1; maybe TRBD1 (6 bases). The V and J ends lost 3 bases and 9 bases respectively, with 6 bases between them. This CDR3 region has 10 residues. Germline V gene lookup returns CDR1 SQVTM and CDR2 ANQGSEA. CDR3 loop: CSVDRGEQFF. In DNA, the CDR3 is TGCAGCGTTGACAGGGGTGAGCAGTTCTTC.

The chain couples TRBV5-1 to TRBJ2-7, with 8 bases aligning to TRBD1. The V gene end was trimmed by 2 bases and the J gene end by 7 bases; junction bases not matched to a gene: 5. Germline V gene data show CDR1 as SGHRS and CDR2 as YFSETQ. The CDR3 extends over 13 amino acids. CDR3 protein: CASSFARDREQYF. In DNA form, the CDR3 reads TGCGCCAGCAGCTTCGCACGGGACAGGGAGCAGTACTTC.

The V and J genes are TRBV7-9 and TRBJ2-5; 8 nucleotides agree with TRBD1. There are 16 residues in the CDR3. J was trimmed by 2 bases and V by 0 bases; bases with no gene match: 5. CDR1 and CDR2 from the germline V gene are SEHNR and FQNEAQ (reference sequence). The CDR3 DNA reads TGTGCCAGCAGCTTAGCGCAGGGGACAGGTCAAGAGACCCAGTACTTC. Translation gives CASSLAQGTGQETQYF.

The rearrangement joins TRBV7-9 to TRBJ1-6; 7 positions match TRBD1. This CDR3 spans 14 amino acids. V was pared by 4 bases and J by 7 bases, with 4 bases of the junction left unmatched. The germline CDR1 and CDR2 sequences are SEHNR and FQNEAQ (reference sequence). In DNA, the CDR3 is TGTGCCAGCAGCTCTGGGACAGAGAATTCACCCCTCCACTTT. Translating gives CASSSGTENSPLHF.

The chain carries TRBV20-1 and TRBJ2-4, with TRBD1 as a possible D gene (6 bases). The CDR3 loop spans 17 amino acids. Trimming removed 3 bases at V and 0 bases at J, with 18 bases between. Germline V gene data show CDR1 as DFQATT and CDR2 as SNEGSKA (reference sequence). The CDR3 DNA reads TGCAGTGCTAGTCCTCATAGGGGGTACCTAGCCAAAAACATTCAGTACTTC. This encodes CSASPHRGYLAKNIQYF.

The table lists this clone with a count of one. J is TRBJ2-7 and V is TRBV7-7, with 8 bases that match TRBD2. CDR3 length: 16 residues. The trim removed 1 base at V and 1 base at J, leaving 6 bases unmatched. The germline gives CDR1 SSHAT, CDR2 FNYEAQ (reference sequence). CDR3 loop: CASSLEPAGVSYEQYF. The CDR3 nucleotides are TGTGCCAGCAGCTTAGAACCAGCGGGAGTATCCTACGAGCAGTACTTC.

The rearrangement joins TRBV10-3 to TRBJ1-5, with D uncertain. The CDR3 runs 13 residues. Trimming took 6 bases from V and 9 from J, leaving 15 bases between them. The germline V gene has CDR1 ENHRY and CDR2 SYGVKD. The chain's CDR3 is CAIRGSPLGPQHF. The CDR3 DNA reads TGTGCCATCAGGGGGAGCCCCCTAGGGCCCCAGCATTTT.

The chain joins TRBV7-9 to TRBJ2-5; TRBD2 is a possible D gene (6 bases). From germline, CDR1 is SEHNR and CDR2 FQNEAQ (reference sequence). The CDR3 spans 14 residues. Deletions cut 1 base from V and 1 base from J, with 7 bases between. CDR3 sequence (DNA): TGTGCCAGCAGCTTAGGGCGGGGCCAAGAGACCCAGTACTTC. It specifies CASSLGRGQETQYF.

This chain links TRBV6-1 with TRBJ1-3; D may be TRBD1 (5 bases). V was cut by 2 bases and J by 1 base, with 12 bases left in between. Germline V gene sequence: CDR1 MNHNS, CDR2 SASEGT. The length of the CDR3 is 16 residues. Written as DNA, the CDR3 is TGTGCCAGCAGTGAACTTAGGGGCCGGTCTGGAAACACCATATATTTT. As protein: CASSELRGRSGNTIYF.

The chain couples TRBV5-1 to TRBJ1-3, with unresolved D. The CDR3 length is 16 residues. Germline loops: CDR1 SGHRS, CDR2 YFSETQ. Between the trimmed V and J ends, which lost 0 bases and 3 bases, there was a span of 13 bases. The CDR3 is CASSLVGGGYGNTIYF. The CDR3 DNA follows: TGCGCCAGCAGCTTGGTGGGCGGAGGATATGGAAACACCATATATTTT.

Points on this clone: Other nucleotide sequences from this sample produce the same CDR3. The chain joins TRBV30 to TRBJ1-1; D call uncertain. CDR3 length equals 13 residues. V was cut by 3 bases and J by 1 base, with 9 bases left in between. Per the germline V gene, CDR1 is GTSNPN and CDR2 is SVGIG (reference sequence). The CDR3 loop is CAWRTGSNTEAFF. The DNA for the CDR3 is TGTGCCTGGAGGACGGGGTCGAACACTGAAGCTTTCTTT.

The CDR3 protein is CASIPDRAGTEAFF. CDR3 DNA sequence: TGTGCCAGCATCCCGGACAGGGCTGGGACTGAAGCTTTCTTT. This chain joins TRBV2 and TRBJ1-1; TRBD1 matches 8 bases. The V and J ends lost 7 bases and 5 bases, in that order; junction bases with no gene match: 9. This CDR3 region has 14 residues. Germline V gene lookup returns CDR1 SNHLY and CDR2 FYNNEI.

This sequence joins TRBV5-4 and TRBJ1-2; D might be TRBD1 (6 bases). CDR1 SGHNT and CDR2 YYREEE come from the germline V gene (reference sequence). V lost 0 bases, J lost 2 bases, and 14 bases lay in between. This CDR3 has 16 amino acids. This CDR3 is CASSLGGRKTNYGYTF. The CDR3 DNA follows: TGTGCCAGCAGCTTGGGGGGGCGAAAAACCAACTATGGCTACACCTTC.